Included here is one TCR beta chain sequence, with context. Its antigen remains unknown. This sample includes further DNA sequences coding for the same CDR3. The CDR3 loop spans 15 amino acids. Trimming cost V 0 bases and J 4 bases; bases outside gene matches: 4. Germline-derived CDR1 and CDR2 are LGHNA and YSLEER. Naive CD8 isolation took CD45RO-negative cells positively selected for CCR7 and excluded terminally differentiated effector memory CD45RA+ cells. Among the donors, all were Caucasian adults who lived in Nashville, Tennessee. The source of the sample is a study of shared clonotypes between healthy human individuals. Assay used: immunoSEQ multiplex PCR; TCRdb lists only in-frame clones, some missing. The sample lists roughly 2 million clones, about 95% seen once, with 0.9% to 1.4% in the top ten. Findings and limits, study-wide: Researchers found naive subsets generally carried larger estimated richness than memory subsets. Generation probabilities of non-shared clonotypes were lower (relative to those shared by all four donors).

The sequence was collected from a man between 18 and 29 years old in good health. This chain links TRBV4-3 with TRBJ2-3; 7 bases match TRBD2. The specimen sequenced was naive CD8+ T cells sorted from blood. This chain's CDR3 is CASSQDGGSADTQYF. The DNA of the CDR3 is TGCGCCAGCAGCCAAGATGGCGGGAGTGCAGATACGCAGTATTTT.